The 21 T cell receptor beta chains reported below all come from one sample, sequenced in a study of shared clonotypes between healthy human individuals. Terminally differentiated effector memory CD45RA+ cells were excluded by CCR7 positive selection of CD45RO-negative cells. TCRdb's copy holds only in-frame clones and misses some; the assay was immunoSEQ multiplex PCR. The repertoire holds about 2 million clones, with approximately 94% as singletons. Sequenced material: naive CD8+ T cells sorted from blood. These TCRs come from a man in his late teens or twenties in good health.

The V gene is TRBV6-5, the J gene TRBJ1-6; D is uncertain. Germline V gene data show CDR1 as MNHEY and CDR2 as SVGAGI. The CDR3 loop spans 14 amino acids. Trimming stripped 0 bases from V and 9 bases from J, with 9 bases between. The CDR3 spells CASSYSFKGSPLHF. The CDR3 bases are TGTGCCAGCAGTTACTCCTTCAAGGGTTCACCCCTCCACTTT.

This chain uses TRBV7-8 with TRBJ2-2; D remains ambiguous. The CDR3 is 15 amino acids. V shed 2 bases and J shed 0 bases, with 7 bases lying between them. CDR1 and CDR2 from the germline V gene are SGHVS and FQNEAQ. The CDR3 protein is CASSLRGPNTGELFF. The CDR3 coding sequence is TGTGCCAGCAGCTTACGAGGTCCGAACACCGGGGAGCTGTTTTTT.

This chain links TRBV4-3 with TRBJ1-1; tentative D call: TRBD1 (5 bases). The germline V and J ends were trimmed by 2 bases and 5 bases, with 12 bases remaining between them. In germline, CDR1 is LGHNA, CDR2 YSLEER. The CDR3 contains 14 residues. This CDR3 is CASSQNGGGTEAFF. The CDR3 DNA follows: TGCGCCAGCAGCCAAAACGGGGGAGGGACTGAAGCTTTCTTT.

On this clone itself: This sample includes further DNA sequences coding for the same CDR3. The rearrangement joins TRBV27 to TRBJ1-1; D may be TRBD1 (5 bases). CDR1 is MNHEY, CDR2 SMNVEV, per germline (reference sequence). The V gene lost 0 bases and the J gene lost 4 bases, with 9 bases spanning the gap. The CDR3 runs to 14 residues. The CDR3 bases are TGTGCCAGCAGTTTATCAGGGGTGGGCACTGAAGCTTTCTTT. It encodes CASSLSGVGTEAFF.

The chain couples TRBV6-6 to TRBJ2-5, with D hard to call. The J call may be faulty, since TRBJ2-7 better matches the DNA end. The CDR3 sequence is 14 residues long. Germline CDR1 reads MNHNY; CDR2 reads SVGAGI (reference sequence). In DNA, the CDR3 is TGTGCCAGCAGTTACTCAGGTCCTTCCTACGAGCAGTACTTC. Protein sequence: CASSYSGPSYEQYF.

This clone has only one observation. The gene calls are TRBV19 and TRBJ1-4, with 9 bases that match TRBD1. CDR3 length equals 15 residues. Germline CDR1 reads LNHDA; CDR2 reads SQIVND (reference sequence). With 7 bases clipped from V and 5 bases from J, the junction kept 8 bases outside the gene matches. CDR3 protein: CASTPRTGENEKLFF. Here the CDR3 DNA reads TGTGCCAGTACCCCTCGGACAGGGGAGAATGAAAAACTGTTTTTT.

This chain connects TRBV14 to TRBJ2-7; D may be TRBD2 (5 bases). CDR1 and CDR2 from the germline V gene are SGHDN and FVKESK. This CDR3 contains 13 residues. The V end was cut by 10 bases, the J end by 0 bases, with 13 bases between. The CDR3 nucleotides read TGTGCCATAGGAGGCGTTGACTCCTACGAGCAGTACTTC. Protein sequence: CAIGGVDSYEQYF.

This clone was seen a single time. The chain couples TRBV5-4 to TRBJ1-1, with D unresolved. The CDR3 length is 13 residues. Germline V gene data show CDR1 as SGHNT and CDR2 as YYREEE (reference sequence). Deletions cut 7 bases from V and 1 base from J, with 11 bases between. This CDR3 reads CASYGAENTEAFF. For the CDR3, the DNA is TGTGCCAGCTATGGTGCAGAGAACACTGAAGCTTTCTTT.

The V call is TRBV6-6, the J call TRBJ2-1; the D is unclear. The germline V gene has CDR1 MNHNY and CDR2 SVGAGI (reference sequence). The germline V and J ends were trimmed by 6 bases and 4 bases, with 10 bases remaining between them. The CDR3 sequence is 13 residues long. DNA for the CDR3: TGTGCCAGCAGCTCACAAGGATACAATGAGCAGTTCTTC. Amino acids: CASSSQGYNEQFF.

The chain employs TRBV7-9 and TRBJ2-1; 12 bases are shared with TRBD1. CDR1 is SEHNR and CDR2 is FQNEAQ in the germline V gene (reference sequence). The CDR3 is 15 residues long. J lost 7 bases, V lost 6 bases, and 7 bases had no gene match. The CDR3: CASRAGTGGLNEQFF. CDR3 nucleotide sequence: TGTGCCAGCAGGGCCGGGACAGGGGGCTTGAATGAGCAGTTCTTC.

This chain links TRBV28 with TRBJ2-7, with a tentative D call TRBD2 (5 bases). This CDR3 is built from 14 residues. V lost 7 bases and J lost 4, with 17 bases in between. The germline V gene encodes CDR1 MDHEN and CDR2 SYDVKM. CDR3 region: CASTMAGPFYEQYF. The CDR3 coding sequence is TGTGCCAGCACCATGGCGGGTCCATTTTACGAGCAGTACTTC.

This chain joins TRBV9 and TRBJ2-1; tentatively, D is TRBD2 (5 bases). CDR1 is SGDLS, CDR2 YYNGEE, per germline. V was clipped by 2 bases and J by 6 bases, with 9 bases between them. CDR3 length: 13 amino acids. CDR3 coding DNA: TGTGCCAGCAGCGTCGGGGATCTCAATGAGCAGTTCTTC. Protein product: CASSVGDLNEQFF.

CDR3 region: CASSKEREGTHEQFF. The DNA for the CDR3 is TGCGCCAGCAGCAAGGAGCGGGAGGGAACCCATGAGCAGTTCTTC. This rearrangement joins TRBV4-1 to TRBJ2-1, with 10 bases fitting TRBD2. The CDR3 sequence is 15 residues long. J lost 8 bases, V lost 5 bases, and 9 bases had no gene match. Per the germline V gene, CDR1 is MGHRA and CDR2 is YSYEKL.

Comment on this clone: At the DNA level, this CDR3 is encoded by other sequences in the same sample as well. This chain joins TRBV4-3 and TRBJ2-3; 8 bases are a match to TRBD2. Germline V gene sequence: CDR1 LGHNA, CDR2 YSLEER. The V gene end was trimmed by 1 base and the J gene end by 3 bases; junction bases not matched to a gene: 6. The CDR3 has 16 amino acids. The CDR3, as DNA: TGCGCCAGCAGCCAAGGTGGGGGACTAGGAACAGATACGCAGTATTTT. It specifies CASSQGGGLGTDTQYF.

The CDR3, as DNA: TGTGCCAGCAGCGTAGTGGGCAGCTCTCTCGAGCAGTACTTC. It specifies CASSVVGSSLEQYF. This rearrangement joins TRBV9 to TRBJ2-7; D gene ambiguous. In germline, CDR1 is SGDLS, CDR2 YYNGEE. V lost 0 bases and J 6 bases, leaving 13 bases between the germline ends. The CDR3 consists of 14 residues.

The chain combines TRBV6-1 with TRBJ2-7; 7 bases agree with TRBD1. Per the germline V gene, CDR1 is MNHNS and CDR2 is SASEGT. The length of the CDR3 is 14 residues. After removal of 6 bases from V and 1 base from J, the junction contained 6 bases not matched to a gene. The CDR3 reads CASSPGQISYEQYF. CDR3 in DNA: TGTGCCAGCAGCCCGGGACAGATATCCTACGAGCAGTACTTC.

This chain uses TRBV19 with TRBJ1-2; 8 bases match TRBD1. Germline V gene sequence: CDR1 LNHDA, CDR2 SQIVND (reference sequence). The length of the CDR3 is 13 residues. V was clipped by 8 bases and J by 5 bases; unmatched bases: 7. The CDR3 sequence: CASSRGPTYGYTF. In DNA, the CDR3 is TGTGCCAGTTCCAGGGGGCCAACGTATGGCTACACCTTC. Full variable domain (missing parts from reference TRBV19 and TRBJ1-2): DGGITQSPKYLFRKEGQNVTLSCEQNLNHDAMYWYRQDPGQGLRLIYYSQIVNDFQKGDIAEGYSVSREKKESFPLTVTSAQKNPTAFYLCASSRGPTYGYTFGSGTRLTVV.

This chain uses TRBV5-8 with TRBJ2-7; TRBD1 is a possible D gene (5 bases). CDR3 length equals 12 residues. Per germline, CDR1 SGHTS and CDR2 YDEGEE. V shed 5 bases and J shed 3 bases, with 9 bases lying between them. The CDR3 sequence is CASRYDSYEQYF. In nucleotides, the CDR3 is TGTGCCAGCAGATACGACAGCTACGAGCAGTACTTC.

The chain combines TRBV4-3 with TRBJ1-2; TRBD1 matches at 7 bases. Trimming took 0 bases from V and 3 from J; bases not matched to a gene: 4. The CDR3 sequence is 15 residues long. The germline gives CDR1 LGHNA, CDR2 YSLEER. CDR3 protein: CASSQETGWDYGYTF. The CDR3 coding sequence is TGCGCCAGCAGCCAAGAGACAGGGTGGGACTATGGCTACACCTTC.

The gene calls are TRBV10-3 and TRBJ2-7, with 9 bases matching TRBD2. Unmatched junction bases numbered 8, after V lost 2 bases and J lost 3 bases. This CDR3 is 16 amino acids long. Per the germline V gene, CDR1 is ENHRY and CDR2 is SYGVKD. CDR3 DNA: TGTGCCATCAGTGAGGCGTATAGCGGGAGTCTCTACGAGCAGTACTTC. Translation: CAISEAYSGSLYEQYF.

This clone was observed once. The genes are TRBV4-1 and TRBJ2-7, with D hard to call. Germline V gene sequence: CDR1 MGHRA, CDR2 YSYEKL. There are 14 residues in the CDR3. Trimming pared 0 bases from V and 2 bases from J, leaving 8 bases between. CDR3 DNA sequence: TGCGCCAGCAGCCAAGATTTTAGTCCCTACGAGCAGTACTTC. It encodes CASSQDFSPYEQYF.